Below, 3 T cell receptor beta chains from the same sample are listed, as sequenced in a study of glioma-infiltrating T cells. TCR alpha and beta CDR3 regions were amplified from RNA using iRepertoire nested multiplex PCR. TCRdb called the multiplex PCR reads again in MiXCR, with one record for every CDR3 protein. The sample shows roughly 200,000 distinct CDR3 sequences, 32% of them seen only once. Sequenced: glioma tissue, nonneoplastic brain tissue, or PBMCs (not recorded which). These receptors all come from a human donor with low-grade glioma or glioblastoma, undergoing nonglioma brain surgery, or in good health (not recorded which).

As concerns this clonotype: The junction differs from germline at one of its ends, possibly a read error. Here the CDR3 DNA reads TGTGCCAGCAGTTCGGCAGGGTACACCGGGGGGCTGTTTTTT. Translation: CASSSAGYTGGLFF. The chain carries TRBV6-5 and TRBJ2-2, with D possibly being TRBD2 (6 bases). Germline CDR1 reads MNHEY; CDR2 reads SVGAGI. The CDR3 is made up of 14 amino acids.

This clonotype was seen many times. V is TRBV10-3 and J is TRBJ2-7; 12 bases match TRBD1. The V segment lost 6 bases and the J segment 5 bases; nucleotides outside the gene matches: 2. The CDR3 loop spans 13 amino acids. Germline V gene sequence: CDR1 ENHRY, CDR2 SYGVKD. The CDR3 loop is CAIRGTGGHEQYF. DNA for the CDR3: TGTGCCATCAGGGGGACAGGGGGCCACGAGCAGTACTTC.

On this clonotype itself: At one boundary the junction diverges from the germline segment, which might be a read error. The V and J genes are TRBV12-3 or TRBV12-4 and TRBJ2-5; 8 bases align to TRBD2. The CDR3 spans 16 residues. The CDR3 coding sequence is TGTGCCAGCAGCCGGAATCTAGCGGGTAGCCAAGAGGCCCAGTACTTC. It translates to CASSRNLAGSQEAQYF.